This T cell receptor beta chain is drawn from a study of identical twins. This CDR3 spans 16 amino acids. Trimming cost V 3 bases and J 1 base, with 17 bases left between them. CDR1 is SQVTM, CDR2 ANQGSEA, per germline. TCRdb re-derived calls from the 5' RACE reads in MiXCR, one entry per CDR3 protein. Of 250,000 to 300,000 distinct CDR3 sequences listed, about 9% are singletons. Only a few counts were recorded for this clonotype. This sample was shared with a second study, whose subject was yellow fever vaccine responses in identical twins.

The source of this sequence is a young woman in good health. Source material: CD8+ T cells sorted from blood. V gene TRBV29-1 combines with J gene TRBJ2-3; maybe TRBD1 (6 bases). The CDR3 region is CSVEFGPTGGTDTQYF. The DNA for the CDR3 is TGCAGCGTTGAGTTCGGGCCGACAGGCGGCACAGATACGCAGTATTTT.